Listed here are 16 T cell receptor beta chains from one sample, sequenced in a study of cytomegalovirus exposure and HLA in healthy donors. The PCR made use of 60 Vbeta and 13 Jbeta primers. Assay used: immunoSEQ multiplex PCR; TCRdb lists only in-frame clones, some missing. The repertoire holds around 100,000 clones, with about 81% as singletons. The sample consisted of PBMCs. The origin of the receptors is a middle-aged man in good health and CMV-seropositive.

The V and J genes are TRBV5-1 and TRBJ2-5; TRBD1 is a possible D gene (5 bases). Germline-derived CDR1 and CDR2 are SGHRS and YFSETQ. The CDR3 consists of 12 residues. Trimming left V 1 base short and J 5 bases short, with 6 bases between. The CDR3 DNA is TGCGCCAGCAGCTTGCAGGGTGAGACCCAGTACTTC. This gives the protein CASSLQGETQYF.

CDR3 amino acids: CASSDGIRGYGYTF. The DNA of the CDR3 is TGTGCCAGCAGTGACGGCATACGGGGCTATGGCTACACCTTC. This chain connects TRBV2 to TRBJ1-2; D is uncertain. Trimming left V 3 bases short and J 4 bases short, with 12 bases between. This CDR3 is built from 14 residues. CDR1 SNHLY and CDR2 FYNNEI come from the germline V gene.

This sequence joins TRBV6-1 and TRBJ1-4; the match to TRBD1 covers 9 bases. CDR3 length: 15 residues. The germline gives CDR1 MNHNS, CDR2 SASEGT. The trim removed 6 bases at V and 7 bases at J, leaving 9 bases unmatched. The CDR3 DNA reads TGTGCCAGCAGCCGAGGGACAGGGAGTAGTGAAAAACTGTTTTTT. Protein: CASSRGTGSSEKLFF.

The chain uses TRBV19 and TRBJ2-2; D might be TRBD1 (5 bases). Trimming pared 3 bases from V and 0 bases from J, leaving 11 bases between. Germline V gene sequence: CDR1 LNHDA, CDR2 SQIVND (reference sequence). The CDR3 loop spans 16 amino acids. CDR3 loop: CASSMGPGTNTGELFF. For the CDR3, the DNA is TGTGCCAGTAGTATGGGTCCAGGGACGAACACCGGGGAGCTGTTTTTT.

The V call is TRBV5-1, the J call TRBJ2-2; 8 positions match TRBD2. The germline gives CDR1 SGHRS, CDR2 YFSETQ. The CDR3 has 15 amino acids. The trim removed 0 bases at V and 7 bases at J, leaving 5 bases unmatched. CDR3 region: CASSLDLAGVGELFF. For the CDR3, the DNA is TGCGCCAGCAGCTTGGATCTAGCGGGCGTCGGGGAGCTGTTTTTT.

The rearrangement uses TRBV11-3 and TRBJ2-3; D is uncertain. The CDR3 spans 12 residues. Trimming left V 5 bases short and J 0 bases short, with 3 bases between. The germline gives CDR1 SGHNT, CDR2 YENEEA. Here the CDR3 reads CASSPSTDTQYF. The CDR3 nucleotides read TGTGCCAGCAGCCCAAGCACAGATACGCAGTATTTT. Variable domain in full (rest from reference TRBV11-3 and TRBJ2-3): EAGVVQSPRYKIIEKKQPVAFWCNPISGHNTLYWYLQNLGQGPELLIRYENEEAVDDSQLPKDRFSAERLKGVDSTLKIQPAELGDSAVYLCASSPSTDTQYFGPGTRLTVL.

In its sample, this clone was seen a few times. V usage is TRBV19 and J usage is TRBJ2-3; TRBD2 matches at 15 bases. The CDR3 spans 19 residues. Trimming at V came to 6 bases and at J to 1 base, leaving 11 bases not matched to a gene. The germline V gene encodes CDR1 LNHDA and CDR2 SQIVND (reference sequence). The CDR3 loop is CASSPGLAGGRSGTDTQYF. The CDR3 DNA follows: TGTGCCAGTAGCCCCGGACTAGCGGGAGGGCGAAGTGGCACAGATACGCAGTATTTT. Drawing the rest from reference TRBV19 and TRBJ2-3, the complete variable domain is DGGITQSPKYLFRKEGQNVTLSCEQNLNHDAMYWYRQDPGQGLRLIYYSQIVNDFQKGDIAEGYSVSREKKESFPLTVTSAQKNPTAFYLCASSPGLAGGRSGTDTQYFGPGTRLTVL.

The V call is TRBV27, the J call TRBJ1-1; D is possibly TRBD1 (6 bases). The V gene's germline CDR1 is MNHEY and CDR2 SMNVEV (reference sequence). The germline V and J ends were trimmed by 1 base and 2 bases, with 11 bases remaining between them. This CDR3 region has 15 residues. The CDR3 DNA reads as TGTGCCAGCAGTTTATTGGGACACTCCAACACTGAAGCTTTCTTT. It codes for CASSLLGHSNTEAFF.

J is TRBJ2-1 and V is TRBV2; D is possibly TRBD2 (6 bases). The CDR3 has 13 amino acids. In germline, CDR1 is SNHLY, CDR2 FYNNEI. V was pared by 3 bases and J by 10 bases, with 13 bases between. The CDR3 DNA sequence: TGTGCCAGCAGTGAGGTTGTGGAGGGGGAGCAGTTCTTC. As protein: CASSEVVEGEQFF. The entire variable domain, with the rest obtained from reference TRBV2 and TRBJ2-1, is as follows: EPEVTQTPSHQVTQMGQEVILRCVPISNHLYFYWYRQILGQKVEFLVSFYNNEISEKSEIFDDQFSVERPDGSNFTLKIRSTKLEDSAMYFCASSEVVEGEQFFGPGTRLTVL.

This chain joins TRBV5-8 and TRBJ1-4; 9 positions agree with TRBD1. V lost 7 bases and J lost 4; bases outside the gene matches: 8. This CDR3 is 15 amino acids long. Germline assignment: CDR1 SGHTS and CDR2 YDEGEE. The DNA of the CDR3 is TGTGCCAGCGAATACGGGACAGGGTATAATGAAAAACTGTTTTTT. It specifies CASEYGTGYNEKLFF.

This chain joins TRBV28 and TRBJ2-1, with TRBD2 matching over 7 bases. The CDR3 length is 15 residues. V lost 3 bases to trimming and J lost 1 base; unmatched junction nucleotides: 3. Germline loops: CDR1 MDHEN, CDR2 SYDVKM. The CDR3 coding sequence is TGTGCCAGCAGTTTGGGAGGGGAATCCTACAATGAGCAGTTCTTC. Amino acids: CASSLGGESYNEQFF.

This rearrangement joins TRBV7-2 to TRBJ2-2, with 11 positions matching TRBD1. The CDR3 is 15 amino acids. CDR1 is SGHTA, CDR2 FQGNSA, per germline. With 5 bases clipped from V and 8 bases from J, the junction kept 7 bases outside the gene matches. CDR3 in DNA: TGTGCCAGCAGCCCCGGACAGGGGGCTGGAGGGGAGCTGTTTTTT. Translation gives CASSPGQGAGGELFF.

This clone occurred once. CDR3 coding DNA: TGTGCCAGCAGCTTAACTCCTTCCTACGAGCAGTACTTC. Translated: CASSLTPSYEQYF. The genes are TRBV7-2 and TRBJ2-7; the D is unclear. Trimming cost V 2 bases and J 1 base, with 6 bases left between them. Germline V CDR1 and CDR2: SGHTA, FQGNSA. There are 13 residues in the CDR3. The whole variable domain, remainder taken from reference TRBV7-2 and TRBJ2-7, is GAGVSQSPSNKVTEKGKDVELRCDPISGHTALYWYRQSLGQGLEFLIYFQGNSAPDKSGLPSDRFSAERTGGSVSTLTIQRTQQEDSAVYLCASSLTPSYEQYFGPGTRLTVT.

Here the CDR3 DNA reads TGCGCCAGCACCGATCAGGGGGCGACCACTGAAGCTTTCTTT. This sequence encodes CASTDQGATTEAFF. V and J are TRBV5-1 and TRBJ1-1, with 8 bases matching TRBD1. The ends lost 6 bases at V and 4 bases at J; junction bases unmatched: 8. This CDR3 is built from 14 residues. Germline-derived CDR1 and CDR2 are SGHRS and YFSETQ.

CDR3 region: CASSEGLAGGSDTQYF. CDR3 nucleotides: TGTGCCAGCAGTGAGGGACTAGCGGGAGGGTCAGATACGCAGTATTTT. V and J are TRBV2 and TRBJ2-3; 16 nucleotides align to TRBD2. Trimming took 3 bases from V and 4 from J; bases not matched to a gene: 1. Per germline, CDR1 SNHLY and CDR2 FYNNEI. The CDR3 spans 16 residues. Variable domain in full (rest from reference TRBV2 and TRBJ2-3): EPEVTQTPSHQVTQMGQEVILRCVPISNHLYFYWYRQILGQKVEFLVSFYNNEISEKSEIFDDQFSVERPDGSNFTLKIRSTKLEDSAMYFCASSEGLAGGSDTQYFGPGTRLTVL.

The chain is built from TRBV2 and TRBJ2-7, with TRBD2 matching over 10 bases. Germline CDR1 reads SNHLY; CDR2 reads FYNNEI. This CDR3 comprises 15 residues. Trimming at V came to 6 bases and at J to 3 bases, leaving 8 bases not matched to a gene. This chain's CDR3 is CASRPTSGDSYEQYF. The CDR3 DNA sequence: TGTGCCAGCAGACCTACTAGCGGGGATAGCTACGAGCAGTACTTC.